This T cell receptor (beta chain) is from a study of blood T cells in healthy people across ages. Comment on this clonotype: Its antigen remains unidentified.

Every donor contributed roughly 11 milliliters of peripheral blood by blood draw. Study-wide results and caveats: While age rose, TCR beta diversity per million T cells dropped in a roughly linear way.

V lost 7 bases to trimming and J lost 0 bases, with 13 bases between them. The CDR3 is made up of 15 amino acids. In germline, CDR1 is MNHNS, CDR2 SASEGT. Through a sample-barcoded 5' primer and a J-beta primer mix, a second PCR was run for roughly 6 to 12 cycles. TCRdb processed the 5' RACE reads anew with MiXCR; each CDR3 protein has one entry. The profile shows fewer than 900,000 distinct CDR3 sequences, 40% to 45% of them singletons. J is TRBJ1-5 and V is TRBV6-1; D gene ambiguous. The sequence was obtained from a woman in her sixties in good health. The material sequenced was blood. CDR3 nucleotides: TGTGCCAGCAAGCAGGATGGGAATAGCAATCAGCCCCAGCATTTT. Translation: CASKQDGNSNQPQHF.